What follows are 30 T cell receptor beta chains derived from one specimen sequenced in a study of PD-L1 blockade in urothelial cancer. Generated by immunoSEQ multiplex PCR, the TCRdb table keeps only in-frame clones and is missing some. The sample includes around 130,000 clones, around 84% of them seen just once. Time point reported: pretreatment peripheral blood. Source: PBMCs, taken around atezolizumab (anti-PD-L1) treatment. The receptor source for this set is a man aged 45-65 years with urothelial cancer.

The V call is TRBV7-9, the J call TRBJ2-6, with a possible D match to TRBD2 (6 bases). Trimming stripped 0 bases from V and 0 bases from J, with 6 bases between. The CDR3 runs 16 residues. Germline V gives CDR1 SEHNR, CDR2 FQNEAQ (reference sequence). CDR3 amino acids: CASSLAGGSGANVLTF. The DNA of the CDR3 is TGTGCCAGCAGCTTAGCCGGGGGCTCTGGGGCCAACGTCCTGACTTTC.

CDR3 residues: CATQGAVRGNSPLHF. The DNA of the CDR3 is TGTGCCACCCAAGGGGCCGTTAGGGGTAATTCACCCCTCCACTTT. The genes are TRBV2 and TRBJ1-6, with a tentative D call TRBD1 (5 bases). Deletions cut 10 bases from V and 6 bases from J, with 19 bases between. Looked up from germline, CDR1 is SNHLY and CDR2 is FYNNEI. This CDR3 contains 15 residues.

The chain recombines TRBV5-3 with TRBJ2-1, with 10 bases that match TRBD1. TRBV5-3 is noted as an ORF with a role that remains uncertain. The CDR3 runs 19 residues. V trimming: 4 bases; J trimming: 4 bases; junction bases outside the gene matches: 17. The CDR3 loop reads CARSIHRQGASIGYNEQFF. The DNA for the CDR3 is TGTGCCAGAAGCATCCACAGACAGGGGGCCTCCATCGGATACAATGAGCAGTTCTTC.

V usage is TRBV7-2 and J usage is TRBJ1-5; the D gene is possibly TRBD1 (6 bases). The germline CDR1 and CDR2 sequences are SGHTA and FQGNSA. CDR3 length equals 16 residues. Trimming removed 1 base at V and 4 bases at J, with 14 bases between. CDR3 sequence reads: CASSLGGWDTNQPQHF. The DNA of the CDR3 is TGTGCCAGCAGCTTAGGTGGTTGGGACACAAATCAGCCCCAGCATTTT.

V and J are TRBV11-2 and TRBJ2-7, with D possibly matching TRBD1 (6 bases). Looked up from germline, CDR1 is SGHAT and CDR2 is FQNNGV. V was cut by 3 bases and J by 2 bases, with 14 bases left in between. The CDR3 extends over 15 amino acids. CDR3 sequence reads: CASSFSSGAPYEQYF. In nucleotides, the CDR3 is TGTGCCAGCAGCTTTTCTTCAGGGGCCCCCTACGAGCAGTACTTC.

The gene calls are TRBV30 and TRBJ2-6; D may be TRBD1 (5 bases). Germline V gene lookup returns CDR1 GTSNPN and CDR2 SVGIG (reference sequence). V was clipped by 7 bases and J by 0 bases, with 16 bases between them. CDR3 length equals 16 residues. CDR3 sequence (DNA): TGTGCCTCCACGACAGATTTAAACTCTGGGGCCAACGTCCTGACTTTC. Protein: CASTTDLNSGANVLTF.

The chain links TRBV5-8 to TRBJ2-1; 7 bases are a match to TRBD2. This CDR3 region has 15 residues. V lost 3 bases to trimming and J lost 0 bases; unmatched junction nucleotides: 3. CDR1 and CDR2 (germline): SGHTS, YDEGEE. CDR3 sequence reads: CASSSGGSSYNEQFF. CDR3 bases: TGTGCCAGCAGCTCCGGGGGGAGCTCCTACAATGAGCAGTTCTTC.

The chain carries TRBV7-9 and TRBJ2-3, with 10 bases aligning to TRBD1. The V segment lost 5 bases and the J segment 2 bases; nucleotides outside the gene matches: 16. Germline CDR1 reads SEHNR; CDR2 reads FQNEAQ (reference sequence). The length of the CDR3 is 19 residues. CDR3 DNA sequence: TGTGCCAGCAGCCGAAGACAGGGACAGGGGAAAGGGGACACAGATACGCAGTATTTT. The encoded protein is CASSRRQGQGKGDTDTQYF.

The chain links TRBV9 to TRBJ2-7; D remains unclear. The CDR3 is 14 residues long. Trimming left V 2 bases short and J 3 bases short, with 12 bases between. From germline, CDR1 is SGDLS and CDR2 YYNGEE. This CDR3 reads CASSVGLGLYEQYF. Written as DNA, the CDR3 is TGTGCCAGCAGCGTTGGGTTGGGCCTCTACGAGCAGTACTTC.

The CDR3 here is CASSSGTSRTADTQYF. In nucleotides, the CDR3 is TGTGCCAGCAGCTCCGGAACTAGCCGCACGGCAGATACGCAGTATTTT. The chain carries TRBV7-2 and TRBJ2-3; TRBD2 is a possible D gene (6 bases). This CDR3 has 16 amino acids. Trimming removed 4 bases from V and 4 bases from J, with 18 bases in between. Germline assignment: CDR1 SGHTA and CDR2 FQGNSA. Full variable domain (missing parts from reference TRBV7-2 and TRBJ2-3): GAGVSQSPSNKVTEKGKDVELRCDPISGHTALYWYRQSLGQGLEFLIYFQGNSAPDKSGLPSDRFSAERTGGSVSTLTIQRTQQEDSAVYLCASSSGTSRTADTQYFGPGTRLTVL.

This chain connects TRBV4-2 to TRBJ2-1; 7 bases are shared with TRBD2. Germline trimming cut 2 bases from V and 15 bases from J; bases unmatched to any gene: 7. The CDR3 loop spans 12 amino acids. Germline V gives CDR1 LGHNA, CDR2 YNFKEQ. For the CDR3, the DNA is TGTGCCAGCAGCCAAACTAGCGCACCCCTGTTCTTC. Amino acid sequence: CASSQTSAPLFF.

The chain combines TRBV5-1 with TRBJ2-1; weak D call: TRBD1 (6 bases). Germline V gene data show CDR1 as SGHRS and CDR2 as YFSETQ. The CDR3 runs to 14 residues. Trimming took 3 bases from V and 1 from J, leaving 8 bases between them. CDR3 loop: CASSSDSSYNEQFF. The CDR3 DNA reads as TGCGCCAGCAGCTCGGACAGTTCCTACAATGAGCAGTTCTTC.

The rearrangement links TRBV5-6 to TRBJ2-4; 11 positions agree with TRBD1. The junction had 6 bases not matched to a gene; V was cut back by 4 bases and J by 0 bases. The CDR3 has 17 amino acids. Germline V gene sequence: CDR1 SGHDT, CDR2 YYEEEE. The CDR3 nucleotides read TGTGCCAGCAGCCCGGACAGGGGGCGCGGAGCCAAAAACATTCAGTACTTC. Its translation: CASSPDRGRGAKNIQYF.

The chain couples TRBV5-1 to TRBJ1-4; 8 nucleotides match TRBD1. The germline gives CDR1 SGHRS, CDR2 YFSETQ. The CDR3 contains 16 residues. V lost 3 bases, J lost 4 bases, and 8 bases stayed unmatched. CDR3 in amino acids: CASSSPDRDHNEKLFF. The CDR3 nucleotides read TGCGCCAGCAGCTCCCCGGACAGGGACCATAATGAAAAACTGTTTTTT.

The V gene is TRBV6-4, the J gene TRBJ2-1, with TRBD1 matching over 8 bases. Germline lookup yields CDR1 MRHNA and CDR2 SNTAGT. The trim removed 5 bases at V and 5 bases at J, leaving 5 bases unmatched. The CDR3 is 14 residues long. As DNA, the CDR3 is TGTGCCAGCAGTCGACAGGGGTCGGACAATGAGCAGTTCTTC. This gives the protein CASSRQGSDNEQFF.

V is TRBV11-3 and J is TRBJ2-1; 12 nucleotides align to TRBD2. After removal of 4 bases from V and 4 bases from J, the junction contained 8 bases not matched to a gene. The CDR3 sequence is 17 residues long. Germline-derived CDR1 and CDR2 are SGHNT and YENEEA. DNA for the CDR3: TGTGCCAGCAGCTCCGGGACTAGCGGGTCCGTGTACAATGAGCAGTTCTTC. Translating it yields CASSSGTSGSVYNEQFF.

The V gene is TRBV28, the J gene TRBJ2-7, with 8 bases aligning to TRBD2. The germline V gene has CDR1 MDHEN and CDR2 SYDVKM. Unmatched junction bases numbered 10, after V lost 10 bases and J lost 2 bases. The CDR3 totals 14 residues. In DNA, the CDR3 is TGTGCCACCGCGGGCGGGAGGCCCACCTACGAGCAGTACTTC. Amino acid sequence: CATAGGRPTYEQYF.

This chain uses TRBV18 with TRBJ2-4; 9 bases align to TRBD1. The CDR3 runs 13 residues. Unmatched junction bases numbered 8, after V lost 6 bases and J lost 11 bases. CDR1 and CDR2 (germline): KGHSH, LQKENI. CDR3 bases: TGTGCCAGCTCCGAACGGACAGGGGAGGTTCAGTACTTC. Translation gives CASSERTGEVQYF.

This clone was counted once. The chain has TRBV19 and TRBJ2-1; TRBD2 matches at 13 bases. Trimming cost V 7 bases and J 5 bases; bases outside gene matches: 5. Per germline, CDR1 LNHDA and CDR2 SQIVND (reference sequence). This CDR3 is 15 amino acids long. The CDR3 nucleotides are TGTGCCAGTAACACACTAGCGGGAGGGGACAATGAGCAGTTCTTC. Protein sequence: CASNTLAGGDNEQFF.

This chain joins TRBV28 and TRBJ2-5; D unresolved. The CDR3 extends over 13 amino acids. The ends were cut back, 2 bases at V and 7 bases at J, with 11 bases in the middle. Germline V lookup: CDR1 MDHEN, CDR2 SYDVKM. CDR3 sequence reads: CASSLAQEWTQYF. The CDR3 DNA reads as TGTGCCAGCAGTTTAGCGCAGGAATGGACCCAGTACTTC.

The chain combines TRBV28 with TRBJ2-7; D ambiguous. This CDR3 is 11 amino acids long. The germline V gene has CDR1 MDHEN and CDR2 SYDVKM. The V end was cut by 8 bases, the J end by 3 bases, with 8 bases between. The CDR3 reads CASGPNYEQYF. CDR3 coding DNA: TGTGCCAGCGGGCCGAACTACGAGCAGTACTTC. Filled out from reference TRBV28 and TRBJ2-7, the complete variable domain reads DVKVTQSSRYLVKRTGEKVFLECVQDMDHENMFWYRQDPGLGLRLIYFSYDVKMKEKGDIPEGYSVSREKKERFSLILESASTNQTSMYLCASGPNYEQYFGPGTRLTVT.

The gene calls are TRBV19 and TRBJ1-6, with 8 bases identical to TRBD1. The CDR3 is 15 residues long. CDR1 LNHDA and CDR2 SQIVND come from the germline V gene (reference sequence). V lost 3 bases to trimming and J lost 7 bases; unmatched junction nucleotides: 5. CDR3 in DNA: TGTGCCAGTAGTATGACTCGACAGGGGAATTCACCCCTCCACTTT. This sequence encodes CASSMTRQGNSPLHF.

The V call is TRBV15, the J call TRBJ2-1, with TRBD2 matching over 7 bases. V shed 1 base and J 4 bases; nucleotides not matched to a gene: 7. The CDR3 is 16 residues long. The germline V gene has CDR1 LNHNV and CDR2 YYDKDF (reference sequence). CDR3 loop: CATSRVGEGPYNEQFF. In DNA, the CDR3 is TGTGCCACCAGCAGAGTGGGGGAGGGCCCATACAATGAGCAGTTCTTC. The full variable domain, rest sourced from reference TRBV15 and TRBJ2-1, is DAMVIQNPRYQVTQFGKPVTLSCSQTLNHNVMYWYQQKSSQAPKLLFHYYDKDFNNEADTPDNFQSRRPNTSFCFLDIRSPGLGDTAMYLCATSRVGEGPYNEQFFGPGTRLTVL.

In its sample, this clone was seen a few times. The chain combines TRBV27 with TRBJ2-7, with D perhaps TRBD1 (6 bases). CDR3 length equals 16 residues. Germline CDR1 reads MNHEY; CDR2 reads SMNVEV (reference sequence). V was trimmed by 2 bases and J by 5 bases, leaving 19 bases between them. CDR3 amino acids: CASSLGLYRAKDEQYF. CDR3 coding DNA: TGTGCCAGCAGTTTAGGCCTATACAGGGCCAAGGACGAGCAGTACTTC.

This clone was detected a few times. The CDR3 sequence is CASSPGLELYEQYF. CDR3 nucleotide sequence: TGTGCCAGCAGCCCGGGACTTGAACTCTACGAGCAGTACTTC. This sequence joins TRBV7-6 and TRBJ2-7; D perhaps matches TRBD2 (6 bases). The CDR3 length is 14 residues. V lost 5 bases and J 3 bases, leaving 14 bases between the germline ends. Germline CDR1 is SGHVS and CDR2 is FNYEAQ.

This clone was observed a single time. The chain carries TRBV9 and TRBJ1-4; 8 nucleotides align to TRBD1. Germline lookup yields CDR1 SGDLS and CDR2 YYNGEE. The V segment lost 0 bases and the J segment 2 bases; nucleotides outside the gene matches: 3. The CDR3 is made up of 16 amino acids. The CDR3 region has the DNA TGTGCCAGCAGCGTAGGGACAGGGTGGACTAATGAAAAACTGTTTTTT. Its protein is CASSVGTGWTNEKLFF.

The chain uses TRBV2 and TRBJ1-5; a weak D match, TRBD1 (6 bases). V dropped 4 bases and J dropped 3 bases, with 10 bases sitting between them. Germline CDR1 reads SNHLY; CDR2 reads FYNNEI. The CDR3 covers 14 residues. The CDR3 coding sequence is TGTGCCAGCAGTGGGTACAGGGCCAATCAGCCCCAGCATTTT. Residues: CASSGYRANQPQHF.

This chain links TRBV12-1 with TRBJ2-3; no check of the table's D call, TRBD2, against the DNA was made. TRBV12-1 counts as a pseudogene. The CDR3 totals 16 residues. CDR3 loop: CASSSWTSGRTDTQYF. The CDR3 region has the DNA TGTGCCAGCAGCTCCTGGACTAGCGGGAGGACAGATACGCAGTATTTT.

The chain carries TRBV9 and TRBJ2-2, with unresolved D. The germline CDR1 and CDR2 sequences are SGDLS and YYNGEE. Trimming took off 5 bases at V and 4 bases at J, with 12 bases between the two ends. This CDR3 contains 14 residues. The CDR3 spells CASRAVSGTGELFF. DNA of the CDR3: TGTGCCAGCAGAGCCGTCTCGGGCACCGGGGAGCTGTTTTTT.

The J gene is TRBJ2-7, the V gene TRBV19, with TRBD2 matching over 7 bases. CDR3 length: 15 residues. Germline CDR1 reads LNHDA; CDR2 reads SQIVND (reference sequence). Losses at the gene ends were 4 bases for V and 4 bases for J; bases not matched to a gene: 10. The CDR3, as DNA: TGTGCCAGTAGTACTTCAGCGGGAAGGTTATACGAGCAGTACTTC. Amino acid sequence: CASSTSAGRLYEQYF.